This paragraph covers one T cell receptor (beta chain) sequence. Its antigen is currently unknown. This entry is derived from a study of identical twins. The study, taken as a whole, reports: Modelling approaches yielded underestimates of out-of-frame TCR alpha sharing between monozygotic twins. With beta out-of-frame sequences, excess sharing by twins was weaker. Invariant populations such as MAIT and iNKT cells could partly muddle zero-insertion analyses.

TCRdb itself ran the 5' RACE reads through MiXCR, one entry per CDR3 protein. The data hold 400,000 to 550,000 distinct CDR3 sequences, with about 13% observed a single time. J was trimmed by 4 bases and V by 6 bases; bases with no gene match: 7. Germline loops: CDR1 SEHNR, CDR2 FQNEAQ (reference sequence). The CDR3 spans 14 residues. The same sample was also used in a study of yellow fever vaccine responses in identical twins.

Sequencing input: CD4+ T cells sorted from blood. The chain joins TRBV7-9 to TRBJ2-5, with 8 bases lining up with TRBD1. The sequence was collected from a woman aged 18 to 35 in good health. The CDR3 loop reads CASRSDRVGETQYF. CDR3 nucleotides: TGTGCCAGCAGGTCGGACAGGGTGGGAGAGACCCAGTACTTC.